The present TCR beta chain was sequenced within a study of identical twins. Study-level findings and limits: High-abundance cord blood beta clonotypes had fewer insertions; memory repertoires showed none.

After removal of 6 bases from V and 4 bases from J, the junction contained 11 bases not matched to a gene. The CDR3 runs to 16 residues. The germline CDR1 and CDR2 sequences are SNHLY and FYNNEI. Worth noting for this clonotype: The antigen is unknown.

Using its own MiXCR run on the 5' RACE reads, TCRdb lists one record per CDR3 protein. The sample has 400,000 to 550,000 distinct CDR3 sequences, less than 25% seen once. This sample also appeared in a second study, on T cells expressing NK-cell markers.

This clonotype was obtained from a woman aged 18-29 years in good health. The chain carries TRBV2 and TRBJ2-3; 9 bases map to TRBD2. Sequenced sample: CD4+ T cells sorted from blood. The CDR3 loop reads CASSPLSGGQSDTQYF. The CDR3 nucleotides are TGTGCCAGCAGCCCGCTCAGCGGGGGGCAGTCAGATACGCAGTATTTT. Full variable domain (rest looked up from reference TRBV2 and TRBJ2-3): EPEVTQTPSHQVTQMGQEVILRCVPISNHLYFYWYRQILGQKVEFLVSFYNNEISEKSEIFDDQFSVERPDGSNFTLKIRSTKLEDSAMYFCASSPLSGGQSDTQYFGPGTRLTVL.